This TCR beta chain was sequenced for a study of shared clonotypes between healthy human individuals. General study points: All-four-donor shared clonotypes had higher generation probabilities than non-shared clonotypes did.

The assay was immunoSEQ multiplex PCR, and TCRdb's table has in-frame clones only and misses some. Of approximately 1.4 million clones listed, approximately 98% are singletons. Of note for this clone: The antigen remains unidentified.

Trimming took 0 bases from V and 8 from J; bases not matched to a gene: 11. Germline-derived CDR1 and CDR2 are LNHNV and YYDKDF (reference sequence). This CDR3 has 17 residues. The rearrangement uses TRBV15 and TRBJ2-1, with 9 positions matching TRBD1. The TCR originated in a man aged 25 to 40 in good health. Sequenced material: naive CD4+ T cells sorted from blood. Described subset: CD45RA+ positively selected. The CDR3, as DNA: TGTGCCACCAGCAGAGATGTCGTTCCGGGACAGGGCTATGAGCAGTTCTTC. Translating gives CATSRDVVPGQGYEQFF.